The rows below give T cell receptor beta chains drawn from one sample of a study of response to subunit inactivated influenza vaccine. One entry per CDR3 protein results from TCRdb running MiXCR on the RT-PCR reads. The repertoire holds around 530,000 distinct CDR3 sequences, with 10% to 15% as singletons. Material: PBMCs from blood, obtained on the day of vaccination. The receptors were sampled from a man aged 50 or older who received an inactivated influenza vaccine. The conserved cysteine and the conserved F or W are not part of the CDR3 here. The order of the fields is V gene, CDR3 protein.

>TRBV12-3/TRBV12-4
ASSKTGLNSGNTIY
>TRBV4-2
ASSQTVWRRSTDTQY
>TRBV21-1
ASSKRSRAATLDSNQPQH
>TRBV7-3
ASSSGTESSYEQY
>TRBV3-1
ASSQDRMAGELF
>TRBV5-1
ASSLYRGNHLKETQY
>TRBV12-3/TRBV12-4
ASRRTAVLAKNIQY
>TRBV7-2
ASSSQYSTAEAF
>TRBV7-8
ASSLGRRSGVSYEQY
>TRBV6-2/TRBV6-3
ASKVDSGGEQF
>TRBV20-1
SASLANTGELF
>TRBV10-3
AISEATGPYEQY
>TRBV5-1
ASSSEGRDTDTQY
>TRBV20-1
SARPPNTGELF
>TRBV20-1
SARRTGGLTNEKLF
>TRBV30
ASLGTGVNEQF
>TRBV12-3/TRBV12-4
ASTDGTGARNEQF
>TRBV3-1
ASSQGGYEQY
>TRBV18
ASSTGALTSYEQY
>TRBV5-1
ASSLQGQPNEKLF
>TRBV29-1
SASPRGGSTDTQY
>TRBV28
ASSFLRTLAGVGNEQF
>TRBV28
ASSYRELF
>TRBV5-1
ASSLVQGNTEAF
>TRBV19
ASSTVAFGGYGYT
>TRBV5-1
ASSRVVYGAGTDTQY
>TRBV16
ASSQSGVGEQY
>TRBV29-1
SVAGLDYEQY
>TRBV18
ASSPRSLGENTGELF
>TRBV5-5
ASSLPSGGRDTQY
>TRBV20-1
SAQRQGGVGQPQH
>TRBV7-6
ASSNPGDYEQY
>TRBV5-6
ASSPRRTGRSTEAF
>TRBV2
ASTGQGIGELF
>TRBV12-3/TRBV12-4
ASSWRASNQPQH